The sequence of this T cell receptor (beta chain) was determined in a study of Ad26.COV2.S vaccination and SARS-CoV-2 variants. About the study: Intramuscular Ad26.COV2.S doses were given once or twice, 56 days apart.

Clones were sequenced by immunoSEQ multiplex PCR, and TCRdb holds only the in-frame ones, with some missing. The sample has some 250,000 clones, around nine tenths seen once. Comments on this clone: Its antigen is currently unknown.

Per germline, CDR1 LGHDT and CDR2 YNNKEL (reference sequence). The CDR3 spans 13 residues. J gave up 7 bases and V 4 bases, and 3 bases lay outside the gene matches. General study results and limits: Vaccine recipients posted higher spike-specific TCR breadth than their placebo counterparts. Substantial breadth was reported for post-vaccination spike-specific CD8+ and CD4+ T cells.

Treatment described: around 19 received Ad26.COV2.S at low or high dose, single or two shots; about 5 received placebo; per-sample allocation not given. Specimens were obtained on day 63 following the first vaccine or placebo injection. The V and J genes are TRBV3-1 (or the pseudogene TRBV3-2) and TRBJ1-2; 10 nucleotides line up with TRBD1. The source is a person aged 18-60 years who received the Ad26.COV2.S COVID-19 vaccine or a placebo. This sample comprised peripheral blood, obtained in a trial of Ad26.COV2.S vaccine versus placebo. This CDR3 is CASSLGQGGGYTF. The CDR3 coding sequence is TGTGCCAGCAGCCTAGGACAGGGGGGTGGCTACACCTTC.